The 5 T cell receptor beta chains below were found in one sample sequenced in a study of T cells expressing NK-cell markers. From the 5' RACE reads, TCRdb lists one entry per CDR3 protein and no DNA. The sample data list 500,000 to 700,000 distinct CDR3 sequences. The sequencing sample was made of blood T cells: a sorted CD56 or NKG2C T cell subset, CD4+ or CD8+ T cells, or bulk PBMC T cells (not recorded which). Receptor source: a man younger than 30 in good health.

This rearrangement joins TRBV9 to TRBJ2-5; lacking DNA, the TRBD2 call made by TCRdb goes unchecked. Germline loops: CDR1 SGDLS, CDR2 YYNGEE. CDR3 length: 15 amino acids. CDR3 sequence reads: CASGGVAGGPETQYF. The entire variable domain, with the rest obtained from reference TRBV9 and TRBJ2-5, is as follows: DSGVTQTPKHLITATGQRVTLRCSPRSGDLSVYWYQQSLDQGLQFLIQYYNGEERAKGNILERFSAQQFPDLHSELNLSSLELGDSALYFCASGGVAGGPETQYFGPGTRLLVL.

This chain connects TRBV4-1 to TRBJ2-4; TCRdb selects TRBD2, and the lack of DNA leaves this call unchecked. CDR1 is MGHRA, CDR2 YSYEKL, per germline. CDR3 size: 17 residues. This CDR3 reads CASSQVGTSGSRDIQYF.

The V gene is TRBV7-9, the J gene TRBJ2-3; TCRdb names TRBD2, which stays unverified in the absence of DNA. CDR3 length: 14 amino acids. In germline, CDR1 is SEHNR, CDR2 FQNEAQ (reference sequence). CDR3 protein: CASTPTSGRDTQYF.

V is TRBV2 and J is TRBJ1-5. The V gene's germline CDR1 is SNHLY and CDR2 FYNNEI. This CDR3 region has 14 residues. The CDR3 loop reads CASNDRARDQPQHF.

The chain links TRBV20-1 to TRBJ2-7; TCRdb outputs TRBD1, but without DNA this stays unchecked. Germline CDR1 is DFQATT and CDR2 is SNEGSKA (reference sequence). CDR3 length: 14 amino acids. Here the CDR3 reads CSARPKGFTGEQYF.